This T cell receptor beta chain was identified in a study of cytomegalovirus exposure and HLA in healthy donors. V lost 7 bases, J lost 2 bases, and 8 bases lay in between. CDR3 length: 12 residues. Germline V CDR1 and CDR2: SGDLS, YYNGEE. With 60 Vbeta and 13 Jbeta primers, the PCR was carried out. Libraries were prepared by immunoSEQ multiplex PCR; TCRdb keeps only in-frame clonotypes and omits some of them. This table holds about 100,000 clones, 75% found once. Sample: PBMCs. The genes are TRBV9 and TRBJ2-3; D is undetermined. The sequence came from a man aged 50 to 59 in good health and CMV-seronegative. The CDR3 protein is CASSQDTDTQYF. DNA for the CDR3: TGTGCCAGCTCTCAGGACACAGATACGCAGTATTTT.